The sequence of this T cell receptor beta chain was determined in a study of PD-1 blockade in classical Hodgkin lymphoma. Data came from immunoSEQ multiplex PCR; TCRdb stores just in-frame clones and leaves some out. There are roughly 51,000 clones in the sample; roughly 80% occur only once, and roughly 12% lies in the top ten. This clone was counted only a few times. Trimming took off 3 bases at V and 5 bases at J, with 8 bases between the two ends. CDR1 is SGHDT, CDR2 YYEEEE, per germline. The CDR3 contains 12 residues. Time point in this sample: cycle 4 day 1 (C4D1), after 6 weeks of nivolumab. Each and every patient relapsed after autologous stem cell transplantation, and patients got differing brentuximab vedotin exposure.

The chain couples TRBV5-6 to TRBJ2-5; D not certain. The sequencing here drew on peripheral blood mononuclear cells (PBMCs), taken before the fourth cycle of nivolumab. This TCR was sampled from a human donor with classical Hodgkin lymphoma. The CDR3 sequence: CASSSFVETQYF. The CDR3 coding sequence is TGTGCCAGCAGCTCATTTGTTGAGACCCAGTACTTC.